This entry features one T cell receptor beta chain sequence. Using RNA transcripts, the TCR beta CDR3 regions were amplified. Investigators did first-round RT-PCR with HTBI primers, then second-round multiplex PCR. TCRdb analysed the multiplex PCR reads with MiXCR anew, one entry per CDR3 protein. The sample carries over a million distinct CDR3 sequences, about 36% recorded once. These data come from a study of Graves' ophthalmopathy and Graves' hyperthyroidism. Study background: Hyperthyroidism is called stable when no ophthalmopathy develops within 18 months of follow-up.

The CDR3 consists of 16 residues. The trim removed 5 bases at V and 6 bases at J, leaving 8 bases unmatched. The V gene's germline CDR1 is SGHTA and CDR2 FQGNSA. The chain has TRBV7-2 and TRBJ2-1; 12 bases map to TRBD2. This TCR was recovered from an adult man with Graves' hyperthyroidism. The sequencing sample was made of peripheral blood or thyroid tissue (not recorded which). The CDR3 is CASSAWPSGRANEQFF. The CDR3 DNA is TGTGCCAGCAGCGCCTGGCCTAGCGGGAGGGCCAATGAGCAGTTCTTC.